Included here is one TCR beta chain sequence, with context. The clone's antigen remains unknown. There are no base qualities to consult, and no much larger clone falls within one base. This sample is part of a study of T cells after posttransplantation cyclophosphamide (dated by TCRdb to the mid-2010s). In terms of the full investigation: The study tracked T cell repertoire reconstitution by TRB sequencing after myeloablative bone marrow transplantation using posttransplantation cyclophosphamide as GVHD prophylaxis. Because TRA and TRB clonality were tightly correlated in 9 samples, subsequent TCR analyses were focused on TRB only. In 3 patients, TRB sequencing was also performed on up to 3 more blood samples taken 2 to 5.2 years after transplant, and in several patients, pretransplant blood was also TRB-sequenced. Samples from 30 to 40 PTCy-treated patients and 15 to 20 related bone marrow donors of those patients were subjected to antigen receptor sequencing. Public TRB sequences were queried against a database of over 3,600 sequences associated with responses to pathogens, tumor antigens, self-antigens and alloantigens. TRB sequencing was performed on blood from all 35 or so PTCy patients with 1-year posttransplant specimens. General conclusions and limits of the study: The TRB repertoires of T cells infiltrating skin or GI tract showed only limited overlap with the TRB repertoires of T cells in blood. Donor-recipient similarity was low at 1-2 months but increased during the first year, and donor CD8+ memory clones often dominated later blood repertoires. Across some 45 patients, TRB clonality was highly associated with recipient CMV seropositivity and CMV reactivation, and PTCy diversity was similar to diversity in CNI/methotrexate controls.

Genomic DNA was used for TRB sequencing, which was performed with the immunoSEQ assay at survey resolution or with the hsTCRB kit. Under the source paper's analysis protocol: Initial read processing used immunoSEQ software, and repertoire analyses used the LymphoSeq R package. Clonality was calculated as 1 minus normalized Shannon entropy, and the Gini coefficient was also calculated for each TRB dataset. To infer phenotypes in unsorted samples, TRB sequences from sorted subsets of the recipient or donor were mapped onto the unsorted samples of the same recipient. TCRdb holds this immuneACCESS table with in-frame rearrangements only. Some clones are missing; in checked studies, unresolved V genes explain under half, and the rest has no known cause. V and J calls and clone size are as listed in that table; D and trimming were resolved from the DNA. Counted in this sample were approximately 20,000 clones; roughly 87% of them appeared once. Roughly 6.6% of the sample is held by the ten biggest clonotypes.

Taken with the paper, the label for treatment or condition translates to: high-dose cyclophosphamide on days +3 and +4 as single-agent GVHD prophylaxis. Patients in the PTCy group got busulfan and fludarabine conditioning, a marrow graft from a related or unrelated donor, and cyclophosphamide on days +3 and +4. PTCy-treated patients came from a prospective multi-institutional clinical trial. Mononuclear cells from peripheral blood and bone marrow were separated by Ficoll-Hypaque density centrifugation and then cryopreserved. This specimen was PBMCs, taken after allogeneic stem cell transplant with posttransplant cyclophosphamide. The TCR originated in a female patient in her thirties or forties who received an allogeneic stem cell transplant from a related donor, was CMV-positive, and had no GVHD. After a transplant, the donor of the graft may account for some T cells.

The CDR3 protein: CASSESGVGETQYF. The nucleotide sequence reads TGTGCCAGCAGTGAATCCGGGGTCGGGGAGACCCAGTACTTC. The chain uses TRBV6-1 and TRBJ2-5; matching of 5 bases hints at TRBD2 as the D gene. Its CDR3 holds 14 amino acids, cysteine through phenylalanine. The CDR3 DNA has 42 bases and is translated from base 1. According to the germline V gene, CDR1 reads MNHNS and CDR2 reads SASEGT. Trimming removed 2 bases from V and 5 bases from J, leaving 12 bases between the germline ends.